In this sample, the clone carrying this T cell receptor beta chain is medium-sized. What it binds is unknown. This sample stems from a study of neurological immune-mediated disorders. Overall study findings and caveats: The level of TCR clonal expansion was highest in patients with HTLV-1-associated myelopathy and lowest in multiple sclerosis, where it fell below the level seen in healthy controls.

CDR3 length: 15 amino acids. V lost 0 bases to trimming and J lost 8 bases, with 19 bases between them. CDR1 and CDR2 (germline): DFQATT, SNEGSKA (reference sequence). In TCRdb, the 5' RACE reads were re-called with MiXCR into one record per CDR3 protein. The sample includes about 10,000 distinct CDR3 sequences, approximately 22% of them seen just once. The chain is built from TRBV20-1 and TRBJ1-2; D is perhaps TRBD1 (6 bases). The material sequenced was CD8+ T cells from blood. This TCR came from a woman aged 40-49 years with multiple sclerosis. The CDR3 spells CSARDPDSSREGYTF. The DNA for the CDR3 is TGCAGTGCTAGAGACCCGGACAGCTCGAGGGAGGGCTACACCTTC.